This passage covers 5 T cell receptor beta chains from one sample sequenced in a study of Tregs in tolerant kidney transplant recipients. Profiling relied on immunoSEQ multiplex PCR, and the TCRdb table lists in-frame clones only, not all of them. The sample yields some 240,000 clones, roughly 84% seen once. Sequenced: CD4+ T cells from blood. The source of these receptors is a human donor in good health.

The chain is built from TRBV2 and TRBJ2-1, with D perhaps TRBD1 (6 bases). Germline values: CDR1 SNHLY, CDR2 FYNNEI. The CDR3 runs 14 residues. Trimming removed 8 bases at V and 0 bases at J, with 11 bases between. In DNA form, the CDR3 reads TGTGCCAGCTATAGGGACATCTCCTACAATGAGCAGTTCTTC. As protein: CASYRDISYNEQFF.

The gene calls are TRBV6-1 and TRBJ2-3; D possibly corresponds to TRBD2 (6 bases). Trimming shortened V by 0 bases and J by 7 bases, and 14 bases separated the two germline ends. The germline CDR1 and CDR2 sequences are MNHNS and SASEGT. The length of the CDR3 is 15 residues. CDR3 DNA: TGTGCCAGCAGTGAAGCGGGAGGTCTGGGGCATACGCAGTATTTT. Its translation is CASSEAGGLGHTQYF.

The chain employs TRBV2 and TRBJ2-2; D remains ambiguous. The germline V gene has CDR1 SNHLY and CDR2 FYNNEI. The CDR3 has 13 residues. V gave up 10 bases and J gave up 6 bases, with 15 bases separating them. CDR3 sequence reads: CATEPQKSGELFF. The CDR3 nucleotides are TGTGCCACCGAGCCGCAGAAGTCCGGGGAGCTGTTTTTT.

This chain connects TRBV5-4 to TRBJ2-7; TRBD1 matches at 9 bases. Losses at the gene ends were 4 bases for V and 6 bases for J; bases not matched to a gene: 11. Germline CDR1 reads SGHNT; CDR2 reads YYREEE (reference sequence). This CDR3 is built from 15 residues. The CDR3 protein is CASSATGTGRGEQYF. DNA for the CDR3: TGTGCCAGCAGCGCTACCGGGACAGGGAGGGGCGAGCAGTACTTC.

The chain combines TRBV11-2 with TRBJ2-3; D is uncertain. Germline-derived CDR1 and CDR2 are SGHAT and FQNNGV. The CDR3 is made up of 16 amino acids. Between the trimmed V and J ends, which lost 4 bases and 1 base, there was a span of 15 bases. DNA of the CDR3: TGTGCCAGCAGCTCCCACGCGGCTATCCGCACAGATACGCAGTATTTT. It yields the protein CASSSHAAIRTDTQYF. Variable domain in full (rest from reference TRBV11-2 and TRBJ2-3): EAGVAQSPRYKIIEKRQSVAFWCNPISGHATLYWYQQILGQGPKLLIQFQNNGVVDDSQLPKDRFSAERLKGVDSTLKIQPAKLEDSAVYLCASSSHAAIRTDTQYFGPGTRLTVL.